This T cell receptor (beta chain) was captured in a study of T cell responses to AZD1222 COVID-19 vaccine. The CDR3 spans 13 residues. Trimming stripped 6 bases from V and 1 base from J, with 12 bases between. Germline assignment: CDR1 SQVTM and CDR2 ANQGSEA. In regard to this clone: Its antigen is undetermined.

Sequenced by immunoSEQ multiplex PCR; TCRdb stores in-frame clones only, minus some. The repertoire holds 75,000 to 100,000 clones, about 92% seen once, with 10% to 15% in the top ten. Findings and caveats of the study: The study identified only six AZD1222 recipients as seropositive at baseline. Repertoires were collected only later (after the peak T cell response had occurred).

This chain uses TRBV29-1 with TRBJ1-1; no definite D call. This sequence was found in an adult in good health. Sequenced material: peripheral blood, taken on day 0 of AZD1222 vaccination. This CDR3 is CSVKDWANTEAFF. The CDR3, as DNA: TGCAGCGTCAAAGACTGGGCGAACACTGAAGCTTTCTTT.